This T cell receptor beta chain was identified in a study of T cells in women clearing cervical HPV infection. Of note for this clone: Its target is unknown. The DNA ends 3 residues before the CDR3 does, and the rest of the CDR3 is filled in from the germline J gene.

Findings and limits, study-wide: T-cell numbers per sample were unknown and may explain richness differences.

Only in-frame clones appear in the TCRdb table, and some are missing; sequencing was by immunoSEQ multiplex PCR. This table lists roughly 30,000 clones. The CDR3 is 14 amino acids. Germline V gene sequence: CDR1 DFQATT, CDR2 SNEGSKA (reference sequence). V lost 6 bases and J lost 3, with 18 bases in between. Source material: blood buffy coat. The V gene is TRBV20-1, the J gene TRBJ2-7; possibly TRBD1 for D (6 bases). This TCR was sampled from a woman between 18 and 69 years old with a cervical HPV16 infection that either progressed to CIN3+ or cleared (not recorded which). The DNA read from the CDR3 is TGCAGTGCCTCTCTGGGGGCGTCCTTCTACGAG. Protein product: CSASLGASFYE. The full-length CDR3 reads as CSASLGASFYEQYF.